This T cell receptor beta chain comes out of a study of vaccination and CD4 T cells after COVID-19. The CDR3 is made up of 15 amino acids. V dropped 4 bases and J dropped 4 bases, with 16 bases sitting between them. Per germline, CDR1 SGHTA and CDR2 FQGNSA. This clonotype has a single count. What it binds is unknown. The Oncomine TCR Beta short-read assay sequenced DNA from cultured CD4+ T cells. TCRdb re-analysed the PCR reads in MiXCR, keeping a single row per CDR3 protein. The sample has some 16,000 distinct CDR3 sequences, approximately 50% seen once. Time point in this sample: late sampling 161 to 241 days after vaccination in a few convalescent patients. Treatment denoted: roughly 11-day PBMC culture with coronavirus spike peptide pools or control peptides (ViraFEST assay).

The specimen was CD4+ T cells from blood, cultured in vitro, collected about 7 months after SARS-CoV-2 vaccination. The receptor comes from a human donor who had recovered from COVID-19. The V gene is TRBV7-2, the J gene TRBJ2-5; D is unresolved. The CDR3 region has the DNA TGTGCCAGCAGCTCAGAGGCCTCCCGCCCAGAGACCCAGTACTTC. This encodes CASSSEASRPETQYF.